This record concerns one T cell receptor (beta chain) sequence. Original handling: Researchers report that nucleated cell counts were estimated from reference gene primer amplification. TCRdb keeps only in-frame clones here, not all; method: immunoSEQ multiplex PCR. The DNA gave D and trimming, while V, J and clone size come from that table. The sample has around 65,000 clones; roughly 80% are singletons. The data derive from a study of blood T cell repertoires in COVID-19. Study summary: Donors in the United States, Italy and Spain gave samples during acute or convalescent COVID-19. PBMCs, B-cell-depleted T cells, or T cells provided the cDNA or gDNA that made up the material.

Sequencing was performed on peripheral blood. This receptor was identified in a man aged 60 to 75 with acute or convalescent COVID-19.

CDR3 amino acids: CASSEMGQNQPQHF. The CDR3 bases are TGTGCCAGCAGCGAGATGGGGCAGAATCAGCCCCAGCATTTT. The genes are TRBV5-6 and TRBJ1-5, with D tentatively TRBD1 (5 bases). CDR3 length equals 14 residues. The germline CDR1 and CDR2 sequences are SGHDT and YYEEEE. V lost 4 bases and J 4 bases, leaving 12 bases between the germline ends.